The text below deals with one T cell receptor (beta chain). Authors' processing steps: Amplified reference gene primers provided the basis for estimating nucleated cell counts. The table came from immunoSEQ multiplex PCR; TCRdb's copy has only in-frame clones and leaves some out. V and J calls and clone size are given by that table; D and trimming were obtained from the DNA. The sample yields roughly 100,000 clones, about four fifths seen once. CDR1 and CDR2 (germline): ENHRY, SYGVKD. CDR3 length: 12 residues. V dropped 10 bases and J dropped 6 bases, with 15 bases sitting between them. This sample is drawn from a study of blood T cell repertoires in COVID-19. As for the study in general: Material from acute and convalescent COVID-19 was sourced from the United States, Italy and Spain. PBMCs, B-cell-depleted T cells, or T cells were the source of the cDNA or gDNA that made up the material.

The sequence was obtained from a woman in her 70s with acute or convalescent COVID-19. The rearrangement links TRBV10-3 to TRBJ2-5; D is possibly TRBD1 (5 bases). Sequencing used peripheral blood. CDR3 region: CATVPRVQTQYF. For the CDR3, the DNA is TGTGCCACGGTACCCAGGGTGCAGACCCAGTACTTC.